This T cell receptor (beta chain) was captured by sequencing in a study of identical twins. The study's findings and limits: Fewer insertions characterized abundant cord blood beta clonotypes, whereas memory repertoires showed none. Twin sharing of out-of-frame TCR alpha was underestimated by models in monozygotic pairs.

CDR1 and CDR2 from the germline V gene are SGHRS and YFSETQ. This CDR3 region has 15 residues. J lost 6 bases, V lost 3 bases, and 4 bases had no gene match. TCRdb independently ran MiXCR on the 5' RACE reads; one entry per CDR3 protein. The data contain hundreds of thousands of distinct CDR3 sequences, over 8.5% of them singletons. This clonotype came up a few times. The antigen is not known. The data also belong to a second study, concerning yellow fever vaccine responses in identical twins. That report notes: Vaccine-induced T cell responses in twins were reportedly observed to appear partly convergent, partly personalized.

The V call is TRBV5-1, the J call TRBJ2-2; 11 bases fit TRBD2. The specimen was PBMCs. This TCR derives from a woman aged 18 to 35 in good health. The CDR3, as DNA: TGCGCCAGCAGCTCCGTAGCGGGGGGGGCCGGGGAGCTGTTTTTT. Residues: CASSSVAGGAGELFF.